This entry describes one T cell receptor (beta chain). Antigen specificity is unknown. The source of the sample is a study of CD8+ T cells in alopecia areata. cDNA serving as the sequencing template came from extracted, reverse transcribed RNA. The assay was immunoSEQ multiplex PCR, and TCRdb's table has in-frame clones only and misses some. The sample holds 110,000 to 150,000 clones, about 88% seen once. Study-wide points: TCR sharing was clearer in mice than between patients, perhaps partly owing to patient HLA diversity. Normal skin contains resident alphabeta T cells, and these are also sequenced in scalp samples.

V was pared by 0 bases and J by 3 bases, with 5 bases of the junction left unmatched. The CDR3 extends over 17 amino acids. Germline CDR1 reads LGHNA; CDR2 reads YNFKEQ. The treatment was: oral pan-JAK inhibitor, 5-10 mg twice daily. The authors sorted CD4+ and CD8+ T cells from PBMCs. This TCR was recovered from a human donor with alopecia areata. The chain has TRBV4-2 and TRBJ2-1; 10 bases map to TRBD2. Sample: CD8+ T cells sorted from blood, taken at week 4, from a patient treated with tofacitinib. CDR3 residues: CASSQDPGTSVYNEQFF. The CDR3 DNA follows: TGTGCCAGCAGCCAAGATCCCGGGACTAGCGTCTACAATGAGCAGTTCTTC.